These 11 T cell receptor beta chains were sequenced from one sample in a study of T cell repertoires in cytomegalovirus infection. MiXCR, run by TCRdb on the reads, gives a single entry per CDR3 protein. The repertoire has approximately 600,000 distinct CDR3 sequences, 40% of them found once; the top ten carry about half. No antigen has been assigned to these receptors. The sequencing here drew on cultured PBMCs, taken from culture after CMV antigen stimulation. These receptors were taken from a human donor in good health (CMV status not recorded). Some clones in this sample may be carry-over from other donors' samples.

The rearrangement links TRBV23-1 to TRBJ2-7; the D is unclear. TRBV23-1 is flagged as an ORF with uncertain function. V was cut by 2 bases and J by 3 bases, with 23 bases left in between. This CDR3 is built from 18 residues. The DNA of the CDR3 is TGCGCCAGCAGTCAAATACCCGACCGGACGGGCCATAACTACGAGCAGTACTTC. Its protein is CASSQIPDRTGHNYEQYF.

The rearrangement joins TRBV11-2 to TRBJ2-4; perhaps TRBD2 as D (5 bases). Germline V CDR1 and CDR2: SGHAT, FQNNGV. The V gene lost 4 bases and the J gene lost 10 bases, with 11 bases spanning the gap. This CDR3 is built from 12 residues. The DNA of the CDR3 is TGTGCCAGCAGCTACGGACTGCCAATTCAGTACTTC. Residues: CASSYGLPIQYF.

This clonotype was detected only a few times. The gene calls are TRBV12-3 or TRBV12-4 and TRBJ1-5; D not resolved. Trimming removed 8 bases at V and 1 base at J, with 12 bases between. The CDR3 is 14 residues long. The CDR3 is CASSSWESNQPQHF. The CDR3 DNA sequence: TGTGCCAGCTCTAGTTGGGAAAGCAATCAGCCCCAGCATTTT.

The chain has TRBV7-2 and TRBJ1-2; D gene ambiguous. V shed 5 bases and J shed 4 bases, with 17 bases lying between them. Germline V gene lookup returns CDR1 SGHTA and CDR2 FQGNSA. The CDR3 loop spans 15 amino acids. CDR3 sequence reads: CASSLGPDTGYGYTF. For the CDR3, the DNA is TGTGCCAGCAGCCTAGGCCCCGACACCGGCTATGGCTACACCTTC.

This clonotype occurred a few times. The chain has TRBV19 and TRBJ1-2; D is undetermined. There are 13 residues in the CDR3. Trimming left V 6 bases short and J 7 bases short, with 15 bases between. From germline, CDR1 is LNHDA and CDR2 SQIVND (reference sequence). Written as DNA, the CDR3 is TGTGCCAGTAGCCCGACATCGACAACTGGCTACACCTTC. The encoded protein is CASSPTSTTGYTF.

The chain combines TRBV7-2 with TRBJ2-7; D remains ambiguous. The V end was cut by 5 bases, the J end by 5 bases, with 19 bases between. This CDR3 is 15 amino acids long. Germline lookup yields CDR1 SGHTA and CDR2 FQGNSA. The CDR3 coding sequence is TGTGCCAGCAGCCCCCGTGGGGTCGGGTCGGACGAGCAGTACTTC. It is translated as CASSPRGVGSDEQYF.

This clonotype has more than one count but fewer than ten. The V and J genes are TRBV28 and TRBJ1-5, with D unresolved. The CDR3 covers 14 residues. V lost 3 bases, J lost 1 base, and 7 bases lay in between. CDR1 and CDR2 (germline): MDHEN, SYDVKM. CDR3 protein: CASSFRSSNQPQHF. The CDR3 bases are TGTGCCAGCAGTTTTAGGTCCAGCAATCAGCCCCAGCATTTT.

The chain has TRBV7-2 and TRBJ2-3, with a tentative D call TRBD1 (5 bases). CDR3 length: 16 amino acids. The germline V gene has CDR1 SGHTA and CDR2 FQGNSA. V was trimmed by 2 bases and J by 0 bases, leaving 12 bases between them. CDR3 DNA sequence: TGTGCCAGCAGCTTAACAGGCATCTCTAGCACAGATACGCAGTATTTT. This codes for CASSLTGISSTDTQYF.

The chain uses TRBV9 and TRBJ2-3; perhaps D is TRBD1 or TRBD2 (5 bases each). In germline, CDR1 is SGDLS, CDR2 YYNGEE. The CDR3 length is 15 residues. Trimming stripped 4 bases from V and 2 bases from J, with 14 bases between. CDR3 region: CASSRGQSSTDTQYF. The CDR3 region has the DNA TGTGCCAGCAGCCGGGGCCAGAGTTCCACAGATACGCAGTATTTT.

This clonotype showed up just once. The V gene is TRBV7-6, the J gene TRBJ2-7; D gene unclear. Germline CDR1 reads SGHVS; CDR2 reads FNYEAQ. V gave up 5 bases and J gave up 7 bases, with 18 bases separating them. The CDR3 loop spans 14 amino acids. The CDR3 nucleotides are TGTGCCAGCAGCCAGGACCCCCCGGCGAGGGAGCAGTACTTC. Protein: CASSQDPPAREQYF. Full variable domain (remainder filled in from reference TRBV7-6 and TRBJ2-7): GAGVSQSPRYKVTKRGQDVALRCDPISGHVSLYWYRQALGQGPEFLTYFNYEAQQDKSGLPNDRFSAERPEGSISTLTIQRTEQRDSAMYRCASSQDPPAREQYFGPGTRLTVT.

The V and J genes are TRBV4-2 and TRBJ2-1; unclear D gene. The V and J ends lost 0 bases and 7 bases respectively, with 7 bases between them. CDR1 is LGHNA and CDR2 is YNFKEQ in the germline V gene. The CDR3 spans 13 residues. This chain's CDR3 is CASSQEVRNEQFF. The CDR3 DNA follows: TGTGCCAGCAGCCAAGAGGTCCGGAATGAGCAGTTCTTC.